This TCR beta chain was identified during a study of naive and memory T cell subsets. The germline CDR1 and CDR2 sequences are MNHNY and SVGAGI (reference sequence). V was trimmed by 2 bases and J by 0 bases, leaving 8 bases between them. This CDR3 region has 15 residues. Study outcomes and limitations: Over 95% of naive TCR sequences appeared only once after error correction, unlike memory subsets. There was no ground truth to check naive and memory subset results. Activation and differentiation may alter RNA-based TCR counts.

An equimolar mix of two oligonucleotides served as the beta constant-region primer for TRBC1 and TRBC2. Nested alpha and beta constant-region primers with the SP2 primer drove four PCR rounds on ligated cDNA. TCRdb analysed the UMI-ligation and nested PCR reads with MiXCR anew, one entry per CDR3 protein. The data contain around 130,000 distinct CDR3 sequences, roughly 36% of them singletons. Details on this clonotype: Its antigen remains unidentified.

The rearrangement joins TRBV6-6 to TRBJ1-5, with D possibly matching TRBD1 (5 bases). This TCR was sampled from a human donor in good health. Sequences were obtained from central memory CD4+ T cells from blood. The CDR3 is CASSYPRDSNQPQHF. The CDR3 DNA is TGTGCCAGCAGTTACCCCAGGGATAGCAATCAGCCCCAGCATTTT.